The next 8 T cell receptor beta chains were all read from a single sample in a study of CD8 T cells in Susac syndrome. Random hexamers served to reverse transcribe roughly 0.45 to 1 ug RNA. TCRdb itself ran the immunoSEQ multiplex PCR reads through MiXCR, one entry per CDR3 protein. The data show about 250,000 distinct CDR3 sequences, roughly 93% seen once. Sequenced: CD4+ T cells from PBMCs. These receptors were taken from a human donor with multiple sclerosis.

The J gene is TRBJ2-5, the V gene TRBV7-2; 12 bases fit TRBD2. The CDR3 spans 18 residues. The germline gives CDR1 SGHTA, CDR2 FQGNSA. V lost 5 bases, J lost 7 bases, and 17 bases stayed unmatched. The CDR3 protein is CASSPYLAGGPLPGTQYF. The CDR3 coding sequence is TGTGCCAGCAGCCCGTACCTAGCGGGGGGGCCTCTTCCCGGGACCCAGTACTTC. The full variable domain, its missing parts supplied by reference TRBV7-2 and TRBJ2-5, is GAGVSQSPSNKVTEKGKDVELRCDPISGHTALYWYRQSLGQGLEFLIYFQGNSAPDKSGLPSDRFSAERTGGSVSTLTIQRTQQEDSAVYLCASSPYLAGGPLPGTQYFGPGTRLLVL.

Only a few counts were recorded for this clonotype. The chain is built from TRBV12-3 or TRBV12-4 and TRBJ2-5, with D possibly TRBD1 on 5 matching bases. The CDR3 runs to 13 residues. The V gene lost 3 bases and the J gene lost 5 bases, with 10 bases spanning the gap. CDR3 in DNA: TGTGCCAGCAGTTTCGGCAGGGCCGAGACCCAGTACTTC. Its protein product is CASSFGRAETQYF.

The V gene is TRBV24-1, the J gene TRBJ2-5, with D possibly being TRBD2 (7 bases). CDR3 length: 16 amino acids. The ends were cut back, 5 bases at V and 1 base at J, with 16 bases in the middle. Germline CDR1 is KGHDR and CDR2 is SFDVKD. CDR3 coding DNA: TGTGCCACCAGTGGAGGGGGGGAAGACATCCAAGAGACCCAGTACTTC. Protein: CATSGGGEDIQETQYF.

This rearrangement joins TRBV20-1 to TRBJ2-7, with 8 bases aligning to TRBD2. Losses at the gene ends were 0 bases for V and 3 bases for J; bases not matched to a gene: 4. CDR3 length: 14 residues. Per germline, CDR1 DFQATT and CDR2 SNEGSKA (reference sequence). The CDR3 is CSAREGSGGYEQYF. In nucleotides, the CDR3 is TGCAGTGCTAGAGAAGGAAGCGGGGGCTACGAGCAGTACTTC.

This clonotype occurred once. CDR3 DNA: TGTGCCAGCAGTTCAAGCGGGGGGTACGAGCAGTACTTC. It is translated as CASSSSGGYEQYF. The rearrangement joins TRBV6-1 to TRBJ2-7; TRBD2 matches at 9 bases. Unmatched junction bases numbered 3, after V lost 5 bases and J lost 4 bases. The CDR3 runs to 13 residues. CDR1 MNHNS and CDR2 SASEGT come from the germline V gene.

The gene calls are TRBV11-3 and TRBJ1-1; TRBD1 matches 7 bases. Looked up from germline, CDR1 is SGHNT and CDR2 is YENEEA. V shed 4 bases, J shed 2 bases, and the junction held 13 bases outside the gene matches. The CDR3 is made up of 17 amino acids. CDR3 loop: CASSSPSGQLSNTEAFF. Here the CDR3 DNA reads TGTGCCAGCAGCTCCCCATCGGGACAGTTAAGCAACACTGAAGCTTTCTTT.

The rearrangement joins TRBV7-2 to TRBJ2-5; 7 bases map to TRBD2. The CDR3 consists of 15 residues. Germline CDR1 reads SGHTA; CDR2 reads FQGNSA. The V gene end was trimmed by 1 base and the J gene end by 5 bases; junction bases not matched to a gene: 7. CDR3 nucleotide sequence: TGTGCCAGCAGCTTAGGGGGAGGGGTTGGGGAGACCCAGTACTTC. This gives the protein CASSLGGGVGETQYF.

The chain combines TRBV19 with TRBJ1-4; D perhaps matches TRBD1 (5 bases). V was shortened by 6 bases and J by 3 bases, with 11 bases between the two germline ends. Germline values: CDR1 LNHDA, CDR2 SQIVND (reference sequence). CDR3 length: 14 residues. The CDR3: CASSSYRSNEKLFF. CDR3 DNA sequence: TGTGCCAGTAGCTCCTACAGGTCTAATGAAAAACTGTTTTTT.